The 2 T cell receptor beta chains below were found in one sample sequenced in a study of CD8 T cells in ankylosing spondylitis. Using its own MiXCR run on the 5' RACE reads, TCRdb lists one record per CDR3 protein. The sample records approximately 220,000 distinct CDR3 sequences, more than 25% being singletons. The sequenced sample was blood, either unsorted or a sorted T cell fraction (not recorded which). The source is a male donor with ankylosing spondylitis or in good health (not recorded which).

In this sample, this clonotype turned up many times. J is TRBJ2-1 and V is TRBV28; a possible D gene is TRBD2 (5 bases). In germline, CDR1 is MDHEN, CDR2 SYDVKM. V shed 6 bases and J shed 8 bases, with 17 bases lying between them. The CDR3 contains 14 residues. CDR3 residues: CASRPSGMRDEQFF. Here the CDR3 DNA reads TGTGCCAGCAGACCTTCGGGGATGAGGGATGAGCAGTTCTTC.

This clonotype was seen at least ten times. The genes are TRBV20-1 and TRBJ2-5; no definite D call. V was cut by 3 bases and J by 5 bases, with 19 bases left in between. CDR3 length: 15 amino acids. Germline CDR1 is DFQATT and CDR2 is SNEGSKA (reference sequence). CDR3 region: CSASYLGLGLETQYF. CDR3 in DNA: TGCAGTGCTAGTTATCTAGGCTTGGGATTGGAGACCCAGTACTTC.